A single sample gave rise to the 22 T cell receptor beta chains below, sequenced in a study of blood T cell repertoires in COVID-19. Profiling relied on immunoSEQ multiplex PCR, and the TCRdb table lists in-frame clones only, not all of them. The sample holds about 240,000 clones, about 87% seen once. Sequenced input: peripheral blood. These receptors all stem from a woman in her 70s with active or convalescent COVID-19.

This CDR3 is CSVDTNEKLFF. In nucleotides, the CDR3 is TGCAGCGTGGACACCAATGAAAAACTGTTTTTT. This rearrangement joins TRBV29-1 to TRBJ1-4; D is perhaps TRBD1 (5 bases). V was trimmed by 6 bases and J by 5 bases, leaving 7 bases between them. The CDR3 has 11 amino acids. Germline V CDR1 and CDR2: SQVTM, ANQGSEA.

The gene calls are TRBV19 and TRBJ1-6; a weak D match, TRBD1 (5 bases). The germline V gene encodes CDR1 LNHDA and CDR2 SQIVND (reference sequence). The V end lost 6 bases, the J end lost 10 bases, and 16 bases lay between the germline ends. CDR3 length: 14 residues. The DNA of the CDR3 is TGTGCCAGTAGCCAGACCAGGGAGGGATCACCCCTCCACTTT. Translating it yields CASSQTREGSPLHF. Filled out from reference TRBV19 and TRBJ1-6, the complete variable domain reads DGGITQSPKYLFRKEGQNVTLSCEQNLNHDAMYWYRQDPGQGLRLIYYSQIVNDFQKGDIAEGYSVSREKKESFPLTVTSAQKNPTAFYLCASSQTREGSPLHFGNGTRLTVT.

This clone came up once. This chain joins TRBV3-1 (or the pseudogene TRBV3-2) and TRBJ2-7; unclear D gene. Germline V lookup: CDR1 LGHDT, CDR2 YNNKEL (reference sequence). The CDR3 length is 13 residues. Trimming took 3 bases from V and 7 from J, leaving 13 bases between them. The CDR3 DNA reads TGTGCCAGCAGCCAGGGCAGGATACCTGAGCAGTACTTC. Its protein is CASSQGRIPEQYF.

The chain employs TRBV6-6 and TRBJ1-1, with a possible D match to TRBD1 (5 bases). The CDR3 consists of 14 residues. V lost 0 bases and J 4 bases, leaving 9 bases between the germline ends. Germline CDR1 MNHNY, CDR2 SVGAGI (reference sequence). The DNA of the CDR3 is TGTGCCAGCAGTTACTCGGAGGGGAGCACTGAAGCTTTCTTT. Amino acid sequence: CASSYSEGSTEAFF.

The chain is built from TRBV12-1 and TRBJ1-2. TRBV12-1 is a known pseudogene. The CDR3 loop spans 16 amino acids. CDR3 nucleotides: TGTGCCAGCAGCTTTACGTTGGAGGGAAAGAAGTATGGCTACACCTTC. Translating it yields CASSFTLEGKKYGYTF.

This clone appeared once. As DNA, the CDR3 is TGTGCCAGCAGCTTAGATTCGGGACAAGCCTACGAGCAGTACTTC. Its translation: CASSLDSGQAYEQYF. This chain links TRBV11-2 with TRBJ2-7; D may be TRBD1 (6 bases). The length of the CDR3 is 15 residues. Germline V lookup: CDR1 SGHAT, CDR2 FQNNGV. Trimming left V 0 bases short and J 2 bases short, with 11 bases between.

This rearrangement joins TRBV9 to TRBJ2-1; 7 positions agree with TRBD2. V trimming: 0 bases; J trimming: 5 bases; junction bases outside the gene matches: 8. Germline-derived CDR1 and CDR2 are SGDLS and YYNGEE. There are 16 residues in the CDR3. Here the CDR3 DNA reads TGTGCCAGCAGCGTAGCTGTCGGGGGAGGGGACAATGAGCAGTTCTTC. This encodes CASSVAVGGGDNEQFF.

This clone was seen once. The chain is built from TRBV2 and TRBJ2-5, with D unresolved. This CDR3 has 13 residues. The germline gives CDR1 SNHLY, CDR2 FYNNEI. V was pared by 3 bases and J by 5 bases, with 10 bases between. The CDR3 loop reads CASSDVSFETQYF. The DNA of the CDR3 is TGTGCCAGCAGTGACGTTAGTTTTGAGACCCAGTACTTC.

This clone showed up just once. The V call is TRBV7-2, the J call TRBJ2-7, with TRBD1 matching 10 bases. This CDR3 has 14 amino acids. The germline V gene has CDR1 SGHTA and CDR2 FQGNSA. After removal of 3 bases from V and 4 bases from J, the junction contained 3 bases not matched to a gene. CDR3 DNA sequence: TGTGCCAGCAGCTTTGGGACAGGGGTTTACGAGCAGTACTTC. It is translated as CASSFGTGVYEQYF.

The V and J genes are TRBV29-1 and TRBJ1-5; D unclear. The CDR3 runs 12 residues. V lost 5 bases and J lost 4, with 9 bases in between. Germline CDR1 is SQVTM and CDR2 is ANQGSEA. The CDR3 loop reads CSVMSGNQPQHF. CDR3 nucleotide sequence: TGCAGCGTTATGTCCGGGAATCAGCCCCAGCATTTT.

V gene TRBV11-2 combines with J gene TRBJ1-5; 8 bases agree with TRBD1. Losses at the gene ends were 3 bases for V and 7 bases for J; bases not matched to a gene: 5. The CDR3 loop spans 14 amino acids. Germline CDR1 and CDR2: SGHAT and FQNNGV. The CDR3 nucleotides read TGTGCCAGCAGCTTGGGCAGGGGGCGGCAGCCCCAGCATTTT. Its translation is CASSLGRGRQPQHF.

This clone was counted a single time. The rearrangement joins TRBV11-2 to TRBJ2-7, with a possible D match to TRBD1 (5 bases). Germline assignment: CDR1 SGHAT and CDR2 FQNNGV. Trimming removed 4 bases from V and 6 bases from J, with 22 bases in between. The CDR3 is made up of 16 amino acids. CDR3 sequence: CASSSTHGQGPFEQYF. The CDR3, as DNA: TGTGCCAGCAGCTCGACGCATGGGCAGGGCCCTTTCGAGCAGTACTTC.

The V gene is TRBV19, the J gene TRBJ2-5; D might be TRBD1 (6 bases). Germline CDR1 LNHDA, CDR2 SQIVND (reference sequence). V was pared by 3 bases and J by 5 bases, with 25 bases between. The CDR3 runs to 18 residues. CDR3 in amino acids: CASSITPGDLVAQETQYF. The CDR3 coding sequence is TGTGCCAGTAGTATCACTCCAGGGGACCTGGTGGCGCAGGAGACCCAGTACTTC.

The chain is built from TRBV6-2 or TRBV6-3 and TRBJ2-7; a possible D gene is TRBD2 (6 bases). The CDR3 length is 14 residues. In germline, CDR1 is MNHEY, CDR2 SVGEGT. V dropped 4 bases and J dropped 6 bases, with 16 bases sitting between them. The CDR3 here is CASSSNLLGGEQYF. CDR3 nucleotide sequence: TGTGCCAGCAGTTCAAATCTCCTCGGGGGCGAGCAGTACTTC.

This clone was found once. This rearrangement joins TRBV2 to TRBJ1-1, with TRBD1 matching 8 bases. The ends lost 7 bases at V and 5 bases at J; junction bases unmatched: 9. There are 14 residues in the CDR3. Germline loops: CDR1 SNHLY, CDR2 FYNNEI. In DNA form, the CDR3 reads TGTGCCAGCAAGGCGCAGGGGGCGGGGACTGAAGCTTTCTTT. Encoded protein: CASKAQGAGTEAFF.

The chain joins TRBV28 to TRBJ2-7; no reliable D call. The CDR3 consists of 14 residues. CDR1 is MDHEN and CDR2 is SYDVKM in the germline V gene. Trimming left V 3 bases short and J 1 base short, with 10 bases between. The CDR3 bases are TGTGCCAGCAGTTTTAAGTTTCAGTCCTACGAGCAGTACTTC. The encoded protein is CASSFKFQSYEQYF. The full variable domain, rest sourced from reference TRBV28 and TRBJ2-7, is DVKVTQSSRYLVKRTGEKVFLECVQDMDHENMFWYRQDPGLGLRLIYFSYDVKMKEKGDIPEGYSVSREKKERFSLILESASTNQTSMYLCASSFKFQSYEQYFGPGTRLTVT.

The rearrangement uses TRBV4-3 and TRBJ2-3; no definite D call. CDR3 length equals 13 residues. Trimming stripped 6 bases from V and 6 bases from J, with 13 bases between. Per germline, CDR1 LGHNA and CDR2 YSLEER. The CDR3 spells CASSPTPGDTQYF. The CDR3 region has the DNA TGCGCCAGCAGTCCGACCCCCGGGGATACGCAGTATTTT.

The chain joins TRBV10-1 to TRBJ1-5; D is unclear. Looked up from germline, CDR1 is WNHNN and CDR2 is SYGVQD (reference sequence). This CDR3 region has 13 residues. Trimming left V 4 bases short and J 4 bases short, with 8 bases between. DNA for the CDR3: TGCGCCAGCAGTGCGGAACAGAATCAGCCCCAGCATTTT. It encodes CASSAEQNQPQHF.

The DNA for the CDR3 is TGTGCCAGCAGCCCCCCTGGGCAGCCCAGCTATGGCTACACCTTC. Protein: CASSPPGQPSYGYTF. V usage is TRBV6-2 or TRBV6-3 and J usage is TRBJ1-2; D unresolved. Looked up from germline, CDR1 is MNHEY and CDR2 is SVGEGT. With 6 bases removed from V and 4 bases from J, the gap between germline ends came to 18 bases. This CDR3 spans 15 amino acids.

This clone was seen a single time. The V call is TRBV6-2 or TRBV6-3, the J call TRBJ2-2, with TRBD2 identical over 10 bases. V gave up 6 bases and J gave up 3 bases; unmatched junction bases: 7. The germline gives CDR1 MNHEY, CDR2 SVGEGT. The CDR3 length is 16 residues. The CDR3 reads CASSHPSGGYTGELFF. The CDR3 nucleotides read TGTGCCAGCAGCCACCCTAGCGGGGGCTACACCGGGGAGCTGTTTTTT.

V and J are TRBV6-1 and TRBJ1-2, with 9 bases matching TRBD1. The junction had 18 bases not matched to a gene; V was cut back by 1 base and J by 6 bases. The germline V gene encodes CDR1 MNHNS and CDR2 SASEGT. This CDR3 is 19 amino acids long. CDR3: CASSEGFNWGSTGGDGYTF. CDR3 sequence (DNA): TGTGCCAGCAGTGAAGGTTTTAACTGGGGCTCGACAGGGGGAGATGGCTACACCTTC.

The V call is TRBV2, the J call TRBJ1-6; perhaps TRBD1 as D (5 bases). This CDR3 contains 14 residues. The germline gives CDR1 SNHLY, CDR2 FYNNEI. V was shortened by 5 bases and J by 8 bases, with 13 bases between the two germline ends. CDR3 coding DNA: TGTGCCAGCAGTATTTCCAGGGCCGATTCACCCCTCCACTTT. Protein: CASSISRADSPLHF.